The 10 T cell receptor beta chains given below trace back to one sample, sequenced in a study of control samples from healthy donors and cancer patients. The data were produced by immunoSEQ multiplex PCR, yet TCRdb's version contains in-frame clones alone and is incomplete. The table records about 230,000 clones, approximately 80% of them present only once. The sequenced sample was PBMCs. The receptors shown here come from a woman aged 55-70 years with lung cancer.

This chain joins TRBV5-1 and TRBJ2-3; weak D call: TRBD1 (6 bases). Trimming removed 0 bases from V and 6 bases from J, with 11 bases in between. Per the germline V gene, CDR1 is SGHRS and CDR2 is YFSETQ. The CDR3 loop spans 14 amino acids. The CDR3 here is CASSLGSGADTQYF. The CDR3 DNA sequence: TGCGCCAGCAGCTTGGGTTCAGGGGCCGATACGCAGTATTTT.

This sequence joins TRBV28 and TRBJ2-1; D gene uncertain. V lost 2 bases and J 6 bases, leaving 2 bases between the germline ends. The CDR3 runs 11 residues. The V gene's germline CDR1 is MDHEN and CDR2 SYDVKM. The CDR3 loop is CASSLVNEQFF. DNA of the CDR3: TGTGCCAGCAGTTTAGTCAATGAGCAGTTCTTC.

This clone was picked up one time. This sequence joins TRBV6-6 and TRBJ2-1; D is unclear. In germline, CDR1 is MNHNY, CDR2 SVGAGI (reference sequence). The CDR3 spans 15 residues. The germline V and J ends were trimmed by 0 bases and 2 bases, with 8 bases remaining between them. The CDR3 loop reads CASSYSQLTYNEQFF. The CDR3 bases are TGTGCCAGCAGTTACTCGCAGCTTACCTACAATGAGCAGTTCTTC.

The chain recombines TRBV5-5 with TRBJ1-6, with TRBD1 matching over 9 bases. The CDR3 is 14 amino acids. Germline trimming cut 5 bases from V and 7 bases from J; bases unmatched to any gene: 4. The germline CDR1 and CDR2 sequences are SGHKS and YYEKEE (reference sequence). CDR3 region: CASRPGTGNSPLHF. The CDR3 DNA follows: TGTGCCAGCAGGCCCGGGACAGGGAATTCACCCCTCCACTTT.

This chain links TRBV5-1 with TRBJ2-5, with unresolved D. Trimming removed 0 bases from V and 5 bases from J, with 8 bases in between. Germline CDR1 reads SGHRS; CDR2 reads YFSETQ. This CDR3 is 13 amino acids long. The chain's CDR3 is CASSLEPVETQYF. The CDR3 nucleotides are TGCGCCAGCAGCTTGGAACCTGTGGAGACCCAGTACTTC. Supplemented by reference TRBV5-1 and TRBJ2-5, the full variable domain reads KAGVTQTPRYLIKTRGQQVTLSCSPISGHRSVSWYQQTPGQGLQFLFEYFSETQRNKGNFPGRFSGRQFSNSRSEMNVSTLELGDSALYLCASSLEPVETQYFGPGTRLLVL.

This sequence joins TRBV6-1 and TRBJ2-1, with D maybe TRBD1 (6 bases). Germline V gene data show CDR1 as MNHNS and CDR2 as SASEGT. CDR3 size: 16 residues. Between the trimmed V and J ends, which lost 2 bases and 7 bases, there was a span of 18 bases. The CDR3 sequence: CASSEKRTDLGNEQFF. The CDR3 DNA is TGTGCCAGCAGTGAAAAAAGGACAGACCTGGGGAATGAGCAGTTCTTC.

The chain carries TRBV18 and TRBJ2-3; D is undetermined. Looked up from germline, CDR1 is KGHSH and CDR2 is LQKENI. V was trimmed by 3 bases and J by 2 bases, leaving 6 bases between them. The CDR3 contains 13 residues. Here the CDR3 reads CASSPPNTDTQYF. The CDR3 nucleotides read TGTGCCAGCTCACCCCCCAACACAGATACGCAGTATTTT.

This chain links TRBV5-1 with TRBJ1-1; D perhaps matches TRBD1 (5 bases). Germline CDR1 is SGHRS and CDR2 is YFSETQ. The CDR3 runs to 15 residues. V was clipped by 0 bases and J by 4 bases, with 13 bases between them. The CDR3 DNA reads as TGCGCCAGCAGCTTGGGGGGCGGGGTAGGCACTGAAGCTTTCTTT. It translates to CASSLGGGVGTEAFF.

The chain recombines TRBV28 with TRBJ1-2; D possibly corresponds to TRBD1 (5 bases). V was shortened by 8 bases and J by 6 bases, with 19 bases between the two germline ends. The CDR3 spans 14 residues. Per germline, CDR1 MDHEN and CDR2 SYDVKM. The CDR3 reads CASRWGPSGHGYTF. Written as DNA, the CDR3 is TGTGCCAGCCGCTGGGGACCCTCAGGACATGGCTACACCTTC.

This chain uses TRBV5-4 with TRBJ2-7; 8 nucleotides match TRBD2. V trimming: 4 bases; J trimming: 0 bases; junction bases outside the gene matches: 6. The germline gives CDR1 SGHNT, CDR2 YYREEE (reference sequence). The CDR3 loop spans 15 amino acids. CDR3 in amino acids: CASSLGGLVSYEQYF. The CDR3 coding sequence is TGTGCCAGCAGCCTTGGGGGACTAGTCTCCTACGAGCAGTACTTC. Using reference TRBV5-4 and TRBJ2-7 for the parts outside the CDR3, the full variable domain is ETGVTQSPTHLIKTRGQQVTLRCSSQSGHNTVSWYQQALGQGPQFIFQYYREEENGRGNFPPRFSGLQFPNYSSELNVNALELDDSALYLCASSLGGLVSYEQYFGPGTRLTVT.